This is a list of T cell receptor beta chains from one sample in a study of T cells after yellow fever vaccination. MiXCR, applied by TCRdb to the 5' RACE reads, yields one record per CDR3 protein. The sample contains about 26,000 distinct CDR3 sequences, roughly 4.5% of which appear only once. The source was PBMCs, either bulk or a sorted T-cell subset (CD4+, CD8+, memory, or dextramer-sorted; not recorded which), collected on the day of the yellow fever booster vaccination. The receptor source for this set is a man younger than 35 who received the YFV17D yellow fever vaccine. The CDR3 runs from the conserved cysteine through the conserved F or W. A D gene is named only where the DNA matches it firmly. Size is stated for part of the rows, as once, few or many counts, or as a class when the clone is expanded.

v_call: TRBV28; j_call: TRBJ2-3; d_call: TRBD2; cdr3_length: 14; clone_size: NA; cdr3_aa: CATYSGATTDTQYF; cdr3_nt: TGTGCCACTTATAGCGGGGCGACCACAGATACGCAGTATTTT
v_call: TRBV28; j_call: TRBJ2-3; d_call: TRBD2; cdr3_length: 15; clone_size: many; cdr3_aa: CASSLASGGTDTQYF; cdr3_nt: TGTGCCAGCAGTTTAGCTAGCGGGGGGACAGATACGCAGTATTTT
v_call: TRBV4-1; j_call: TRBJ2-1; d_call: TRBD2; cdr3_length: 15; clone_size: many; cdr3_aa: CASSQLLAGGNEQFF; cdr3_nt: TGCGCCAGCAGCCAGCTACTAGCGGGGGGCAATGAGCAGTTCTTC
v_call: TRBV6-5; j_call: TRBJ1-2; d_call: TRBD1; cdr3_length: 14; clone_size: many; cdr3_aa: CASSGVGTGGGYTF; cdr3_nt: TGTGCCAGCAGTGGGGTTGGGACAGGGGGTGGCTACACCTTC
v_call: TRBV2; j_call: TRBJ2-5; d_call: NA; cdr3_length: 12; clone_size: few; cdr3_aa: CASSDQNETQYF; cdr3_nt: TGTGCCAGCAGTGATCAGAACGAGACCCAGTACTTC
v_call: TRBV12-3/TRBV12-4; j_call: TRBJ1-5; d_call: NA; cdr3_length: 15; clone_size: many; cdr3_aa: CASSLVTGSNQPQHF; cdr3_nt: TGTGCCAGCAGTTTAGTAACAGGGAGCAATCAGCCCCAGCATTTT
v_call: TRBV2; j_call: TRBJ2-3; d_call: NA; cdr3_length: 15; clone_size: few; cdr3_aa: CASSTTGVGTDTQYF; cdr3_nt: TGTGCCAGCAGTACCACCGGGGTAGGCACAGATACGCAGTATTTT
v_call: TRBV7-3; j_call: TRBJ2-2; d_call: NA; cdr3_length: 15; clone_size: many; cdr3_aa: CASSTGSSNTGELFF; cdr3_nt: TGTGCCAGCAGCACCGGGAGTTCGAACACCGGGGAGCTGTTTTTT
v_call: TRBV5-6; j_call: TRBJ2-2; d_call: TRBD1; cdr3_length: 15; clone_size: many; cdr3_aa: CASSSTGWDTGELFF; cdr3_nt: TGTGCCAGCAGCTCGACAGGGTGGGACACCGGGGAGCTGTTTTTT
v_call: TRBV30; j_call: TRBJ1-5; d_call: NA; cdr3_length: 14; clone_size: few; cdr3_aa: CACSTMYSNQPQHF; cdr3_nt: TGTGCCTGTAGCACAATGTATAGCAATCAGCCCCAGCATTTT
v_call: TRBV9; j_call: TRBJ2-2; d_call: TRBD2; cdr3_length: 12; clone_size: NA; cdr3_aa: CASSVAGGELFF; cdr3_nt: TGTGCCAGCAGCGTAGCGGGGGGAGAGCTGTTTTTT
v_call: TRBV29-1; j_call: TRBJ2-3; d_call: NA; cdr3_length: 15; clone_size: many; cdr3_aa: CSVKFPGPNTDTQYF; cdr3_nt: TGCAGCGTTAAGTTCCCGGGACCTAACACAGATACGCAGTATTTT
v_call: TRBV18; j_call: TRBJ1-1; d_call: NA; cdr3_length: 13; clone_size: many; cdr3_aa: CASSTRDVSEAFF; cdr3_nt: TGTGCCAGCTCCACCCGGGACGTAAGTGAAGCTTTCTTT
v_call: TRBV5-1; j_call: TRBJ2-5; d_call: TRBD2; cdr3_length: 18; clone_size: few; cdr3_aa: CASSPQTRHSGTKETQYF; cdr3_nt: TGCGCCAGCAGCCCGCAAACCCGACATAGCGGGACAAAAGAGACCCAGTACTTC
v_call: TRBV11-2; j_call: TRBJ2-5; d_call: NA; cdr3_length: 15; clone_size: NA; cdr3_aa: CASSLLGRVQETQYF; cdr3_nt: TGTGCCAGCAGCCTCCTAGGAAGGGTACAAGAGACCCAGTACTTC
v_call: TRBV20-1; j_call: TRBJ2-5; d_call: TRBD2; cdr3_length: 14; clone_size: medium-sized; cdr3_aa: CSAGTSPDGGTQYF; cdr3_nt: TGCAGCGCCGGGACTAGCCCTGATGGAGGGACCCAGTACTTC
v_call: TRBV5-1; j_call: TRBJ1-3; d_call: NA; cdr3_length: 16; clone_size: many; cdr3_aa: CASSSGTGSSGNTIYF; cdr3_nt: TGCGCCAGCAGCTCCGGGACGGGGAGCTCTGGAAACACCATATATTTT
v_call: TRBV7-2; j_call: TRBJ1-5; d_call: TRBD1; cdr3_length: 13; clone_size: NA; cdr3_aa: CASSIRGDQPQHF; cdr3_nt: TGTGCCAGCAGCATCAGGGGGGATCAGCCCCAGCATTTT
v_call: TRBV20-1; j_call: TRBJ2-5; d_call: NA; cdr3_length: 11; clone_size: many; cdr3_aa: CSVKPAGTQYF; cdr3_nt: TGCAGTGTCAAGCCGGCGGGGACCCAGTACTTC
v_call: TRBV6-4; j_call: TRBJ1-2; d_call: NA; cdr3_length: 14; clone_size: many; cdr3_aa: CASSADGGWYGYTF; cdr3_nt: TGTGCCAGCAGTGCGGACGGGGGTTGGTATGGCTACACCTTC
v_call: TRBV7-7; j_call: TRBJ2-5; d_call: TRBD2; cdr3_length: 16; clone_size: many; cdr3_aa: CASSPELAGEGETQYF; cdr3_nt: TGTGCCAGCAGCCCCGAACTAGCGGGGGAGGGAGAGACCCAGTACTTC
v_call: TRBV7-2; j_call: TRBJ1-2; d_call: NA; cdr3_length: 14; clone_size: many; cdr3_aa: CASSLAGANYGYTF; cdr3_nt: TGTGCCAGCAGCTTAGCGGGCGCTAACTATGGCTACACCTTC
v_call: TRBV7-2; j_call: TRBJ2-5; d_call: NA; cdr3_length: 15; clone_size: many; cdr3_aa: CASSRIKMGGETQYF; cdr3_nt: TGTGCCAGCAGCAGGATAAAGATGGGGGGAGAGACCCAGTACTTC
v_call: TRBV12-3/TRBV12-4; j_call: TRBJ1-3; d_call: NA; cdr3_length: 14; clone_size: many; cdr3_aa: CASSFGDRGNTIYF; cdr3_nt: TGTGCCAGCAGTTTTGGGGACCGAGGAAACACCATATATTTT
v_call: TRBV7-8; j_call: TRBJ1-2; d_call: NA; cdr3_length: 17; clone_size: many; cdr3_aa: CASSPRVGAASFSGYTF; cdr3_nt: TGTGCCAGCAGCCCAAGGGTAGGGGCGGCCTCTTTCAGTGGCTACACCTTC
v_call: TRBV9; j_call: TRBJ2-1; d_call: NA; cdr3_length: 14; clone_size: many; cdr3_aa: CASSVVGTYNEQFF; cdr3_nt: TGTGCCAGCAGCGTAGTTGGCACATACAATGAGCAGTTCTTC
v_call: TRBV4-3; j_call: TRBJ1-6; d_call: NA; cdr3_length: 15; clone_size: many; cdr3_aa: CASSQDPGWNSPLHF; cdr3_nt: TGCGCCAGCAGCCAAGATCCAGGCTGGAATTCACCCCTCCACTTT
v_call: TRBV11-2; j_call: TRBJ1-4; d_call: TRBD1; cdr3_length: 15; clone_size: NA; cdr3_aa: CASSFHRGSNEKLFF; cdr3_nt: TGTGCCAGCAGCTTCCACAGGGGGAGTAATGAAAAACTGTTTTTT
v_call: TRBV7-2; j_call: TRBJ2-3; d_call: TRBD2; cdr3_length: 15; clone_size: NA; cdr3_aa: CASSLVAGGGDTQYF; cdr3_nt: TGTGCCAGCAGCTTAGTTGCCGGGGGGGGAGATACGCAGTATTTT
v_call: TRBV12-3/TRBV12-4; j_call: TRBJ2-5; d_call: TRBD2; cdr3_length: 15; clone_size: many; cdr3_aa: CASSSTSGGQETQYF; cdr3_nt: TGTGCCAGCAGTTCGACTAGCGGGGGACAAGAGACCCAGTACTTC
v_call: TRBV7-9; j_call: TRBJ2-4; d_call: NA; cdr3_length: 13; clone_size: many; cdr3_aa: CASSDSDKNIQYF; cdr3_nt: TGTGCCAGCAGCGACAGTGACAAAAACATTCAGTACTTC
v_call: TRBV19; j_call: TRBJ1-5; d_call: NA; cdr3_length: 14; clone_size: NA; cdr3_aa: CASSIGLINQPQHF; cdr3_nt: TGTGCCAGTAGTATAGGACTGATCAATCAGCCCCAGCATTTT
v_call: TRBV7-2; j_call: TRBJ2-5; d_call: TRBD2; cdr3_length: 16; clone_size: many; cdr3_aa: CASSLGLAGGGETQYF; cdr3_nt: TGTGCCAGCAGCCTTGGACTAGCGGGGGGAGGAGAGACCCAGTACTTC
v_call: TRBV7-9; j_call: TRBJ2-5; d_call: TRBD1; cdr3_length: 22; clone_size: many; cdr3_aa: CASSLGGAIGQDLIKSHQTQYF; cdr3_nt: TGTGCCAGCAGCTTAGGAGGCGCGATCGGACAGGATCTGATCAAGAGCCACCAGACCCAGTACTTC
v_call: TRBV7-2; j_call: TRBJ2-5; d_call: TRBD2; cdr3_length: 17; clone_size: many; cdr3_aa: CASSQGAAGWGGETQYF; cdr3_nt: TGTGCCAGCAGCCAAGGGGCGGCAGGCTGGGGGGGAGAGACCCAGTACTTC
v_call: TRBV9; j_call: TRBJ2-5; d_call: NA; cdr3_length: 15; clone_size: many; cdr3_aa: CASSASNGLRETQYF; cdr3_nt: TGTGCCAGCAGCGCCTCGAACGGACTCCGGGAGACCCAGTACTTC
v_call: TRBV7-9; j_call: TRBJ2-5; d_call: NA; cdr3_length: 16; clone_size: few; cdr3_aa: CASSPRPSWGEETQYF; cdr3_nt: TGTGCCAGCAGCCCACGGCCTTCGTGGGGTGAGGAGACCCAGTACTTC
v_call: TRBV20-1; j_call: TRBJ2-3; d_call: TRBD2; cdr3_length: 13; clone_size: many; cdr3_aa: CSLTSGGTDTQYF; cdr3_nt: TGCAGTCTGACTAGCGGGGGGACGGATACGCAGTATTTT
v_call: TRBV5-1; j_call: TRBJ2-5; d_call: NA; cdr3_length: 11; clone_size: many; cdr3_aa: CASSAQETQYF; cdr3_nt: TGCGCCAGCAGCGCCCAAGAGACCCAGTACTTC
v_call: TRBV5-1; j_call: TRBJ2-2; d_call: NA; cdr3_length: 14; clone_size: many; cdr3_aa: CASTSDSNTGELFF; cdr3_nt: TGCGCCAGCACCTCGGACTCGAACACCGGGGAGCTGTTTTTT
v_call: TRBV5-1; j_call: TRBJ2-1; d_call: TRBD2; cdr3_length: 12; clone_size: many; cdr3_aa: CASSPGGNEQFF; cdr3_nt: TGCGCCAGCAGTCCGGGGGGTAATGAGCAGTTCTTC
v_call: TRBV28; j_call: TRBJ1-5; d_call: NA; cdr3_length: 13; clone_size: NA; cdr3_aa: CAGGPTGLKPQHF; cdr3_nt: TGTGCCGGAGGCCCGACGGGACTAAAGCCCCAGCATTTT
v_call: TRBV27; j_call: TRBJ2-1; d_call: TRBD1; cdr3_length: 17; clone_size: many; cdr3_aa: CASSLFTGGPNFNEQFF; cdr3_nt: TGTGCCAGCAGTTTATTTACAGGGGGCCCTAATTTCAATGAGCAGTTCTTC
v_call: TRBV2; j_call: TRBJ2-2; d_call: TRBD1; cdr3_length: 13; clone_size: many; cdr3_aa: CASSAGGYGELFF; cdr3_nt: TGTGCCAGCAGTGCAGGGGGTTACGGGGAGCTGTTTTTT
v_call: TRBV6-6; j_call: TRBJ1-1; d_call: TRBD1; cdr3_length: 15; clone_size: many; cdr3_aa: CASSQQGAAGTEAFF; cdr3_nt: TGTGCCAGCAGTCAGCAGGGGGCTGCTGGCACTGAAGCTTTCTTT
v_call: TRBV5-1; j_call: TRBJ2-3; d_call: TRBD1; cdr3_length: 16; clone_size: many; cdr3_aa: CASSLQGAVRTDTQYF; cdr3_nt: TGCGCCAGCAGCTTACAGGGGGCTGTTCGCACAGATACGCAGTATTTT
v_call: TRBV5-8; j_call: TRBJ2-3; d_call: TRBD2; cdr3_length: 14; clone_size: many; cdr3_aa: CASSLLAGGDTQYF; cdr3_nt: TGTGCCAGCAGCCTACTAGCGGGGGGGGATACGCAGTATTTT
v_call: TRBV6-5; j_call: TRBJ2-7; d_call: TRBD1; cdr3_length: 15; clone_size: many; cdr3_aa: CASSYGGTGSYEQYF; cdr3_nt: TGTGCCAGCAGTTACGGGGGGACAGGGTCCTACGAGCAGTACTTC
v_call: TRBV5-1; j_call: TRBJ1-1; d_call: NA; cdr3_length: 15; clone_size: many; cdr3_aa: CASSSLNPGKTEAFF; cdr3_nt: TGCGCCAGCAGCTCCCTTAACCCAGGGAAAACTGAAGCTTTCTTT
v_call: TRBV5-6; j_call: TRBJ1-2; d_call: NA; cdr3_length: 14; clone_size: many; cdr3_aa: CASSLDRVFDGYTF; cdr3_nt: TGTGCCAGCAGCTTGGACAGGGTTTTTGATGGCTACACCTTC
v_call: TRBV15; j_call: TRBJ1-4; d_call: NA; cdr3_length: 16; clone_size: many; cdr3_aa: CATSRAGRGDNEKLFF; cdr3_nt: TGTGCCACCAGCAGAGCAGGACGGGGGGATAATGAAAAACTGTTTTTT
v_call: TRBV6-6; j_call: TRBJ1-5; d_call: NA; cdr3_length: 15; clone_size: NA; cdr3_aa: CASSTDKYSNQPQHF; cdr3_nt: TGTGCCAGCAGCACAGACAAGTATAGCAATCAGCCCCAGCATTTT
v_call: TRBV29-1; j_call: TRBJ2-3; d_call: NA; cdr3_length: 14; clone_size: many; cdr3_aa: CSVEDSGRADTQYF; cdr3_nt: TGCAGCGTTGAAGATTCAGGTAGAGCAGATACGCAGTATTTT
v_call: TRBV7-2; j_call: TRBJ2-6; d_call: TRBD2; cdr3_length: 17; clone_size: few; cdr3_aa: CALSGKTSLSGANVLTF; cdr3_nt: TGTGCCCTCAGCGGGAAAACCTCTCTCTCTGGGGCCAACGTCCTGACTTTC
v_call: TRBV20-1; j_call: TRBJ2-1; d_call: NA; cdr3_length: 15; clone_size: many; cdr3_aa: CSALPRDSPYNEQFF; cdr3_nt: TGCAGTGCCCTACCGAGAGACAGTCCCTACAATGAGCAGTTCTTC
v_call: TRBV29-1; j_call: TRBJ1-2; d_call: NA; cdr3_length: 11; clone_size: many; cdr3_aa: CSVDGGNGYTF; cdr3_nt: TGCAGCGTTGATGGGGGAAATGGCTACACCTTC
v_call: TRBV27; j_call: TRBJ2-7; d_call: TRBD2; cdr3_length: 16; clone_size: many; cdr3_aa: CATTAGGPSGYEEQYF; cdr3_nt: TGTGCCACCACGGCGGGGGGGCCCAGCGGTTACGAAGAGCAGTACTTC